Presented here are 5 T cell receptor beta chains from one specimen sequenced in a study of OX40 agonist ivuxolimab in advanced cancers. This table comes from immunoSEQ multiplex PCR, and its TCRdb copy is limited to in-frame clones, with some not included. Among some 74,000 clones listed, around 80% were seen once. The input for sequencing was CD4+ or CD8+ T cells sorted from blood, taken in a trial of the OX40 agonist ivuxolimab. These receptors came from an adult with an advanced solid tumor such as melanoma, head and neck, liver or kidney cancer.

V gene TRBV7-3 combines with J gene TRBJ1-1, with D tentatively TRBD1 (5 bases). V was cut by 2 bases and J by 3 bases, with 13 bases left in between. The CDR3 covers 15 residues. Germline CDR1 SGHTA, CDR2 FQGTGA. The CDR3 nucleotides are TGTGCCAGCAGCTTACGGGCCGCGGGGGACACTGAAGCTTTCTTT. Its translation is CASSLRAAGDTEAFF.

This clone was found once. DNA for the CDR3: TGTGCCAGCAGCTTAGGTGGAGAAAAACTGTTTTTT. It specifies CASSLGGEKLFF. The V gene is TRBV11-2, the J gene TRBJ1-4; D gene ambiguous. The V and J ends lost 1 base and 8 bases respectively, with 5 bases between them. CDR3 length: 12 amino acids. Germline values: CDR1 SGHAT, CDR2 FQNNGV.

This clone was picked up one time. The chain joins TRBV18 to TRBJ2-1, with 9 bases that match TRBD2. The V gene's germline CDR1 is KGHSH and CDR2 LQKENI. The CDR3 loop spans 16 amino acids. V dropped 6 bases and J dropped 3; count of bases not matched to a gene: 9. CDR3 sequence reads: CASSFSSGGVYNEQFF. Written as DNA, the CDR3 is TGTGCCAGCTCCTTCAGTAGCGGGGGAGTCTACAATGAGCAGTTCTTC.

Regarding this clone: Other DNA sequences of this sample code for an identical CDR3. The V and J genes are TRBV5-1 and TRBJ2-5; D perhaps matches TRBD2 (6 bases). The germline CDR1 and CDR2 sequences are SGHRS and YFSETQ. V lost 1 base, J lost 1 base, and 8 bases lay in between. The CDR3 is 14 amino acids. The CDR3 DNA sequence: TGCGCCAGCAGCTTGACGGGGGTCCAAGAGACCCAGTACTTC. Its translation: CASSLTGVQETQYF.

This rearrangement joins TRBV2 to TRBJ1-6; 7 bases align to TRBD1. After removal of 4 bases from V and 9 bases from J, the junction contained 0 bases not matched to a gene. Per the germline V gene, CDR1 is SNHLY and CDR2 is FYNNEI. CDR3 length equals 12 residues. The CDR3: CASSAGGSPLHF. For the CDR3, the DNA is TGTGCCAGCAGTGCAGGGGGTTCACCCCTCCACTTT.